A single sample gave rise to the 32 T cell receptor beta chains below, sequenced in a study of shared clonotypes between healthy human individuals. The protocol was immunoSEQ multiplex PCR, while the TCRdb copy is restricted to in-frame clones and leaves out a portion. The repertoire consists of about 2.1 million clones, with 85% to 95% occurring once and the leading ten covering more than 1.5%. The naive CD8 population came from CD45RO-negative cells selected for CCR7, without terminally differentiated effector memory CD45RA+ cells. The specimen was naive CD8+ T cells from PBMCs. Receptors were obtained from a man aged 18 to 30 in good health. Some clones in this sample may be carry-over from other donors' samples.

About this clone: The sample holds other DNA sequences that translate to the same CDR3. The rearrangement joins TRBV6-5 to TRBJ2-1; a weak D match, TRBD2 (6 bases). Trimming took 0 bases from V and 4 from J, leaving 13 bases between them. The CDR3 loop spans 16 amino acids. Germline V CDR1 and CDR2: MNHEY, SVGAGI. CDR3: CASSYSAGSSYNEQFF. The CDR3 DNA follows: TGTGCCAGCAGTTACTCGGCGGGATCCTCATACAATGAGCAGTTCTTC.

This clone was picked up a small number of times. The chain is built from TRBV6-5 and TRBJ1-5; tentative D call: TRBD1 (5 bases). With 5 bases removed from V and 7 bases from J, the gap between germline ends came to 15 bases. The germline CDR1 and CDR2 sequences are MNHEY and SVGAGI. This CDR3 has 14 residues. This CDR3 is CASSQVQGIQPQHF. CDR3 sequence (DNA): TGTGCCAGCAGTCAAGTCCAGGGCATCCAGCCCCAGCATTTT.

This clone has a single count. CDR3 coding DNA: TGTGCCAGCAGCTTCTTTCTAGACGAGCAGTACTTC. Its translation is CASSFFLDEQYF. This chain connects TRBV11-2 to TRBJ2-7; D uncertain. This CDR3 contains 12 residues. CDR1 is SGHAT and CDR2 is FQNNGV in the germline V gene. Trimming stripped 3 bases from V and 5 bases from J, with 8 bases between. The full variable domain, its missing parts supplied by reference TRBV11-2 and TRBJ2-7, is EAGVAQSPRYKIIEKRQSVAFWCNPISGHATLYWYQQILGQGPKLLIQFQNNGVVDDSQLPKDRFSAERLKGVDSTLKIQPAKLEDSAVYLCASSFFLDEQYFGPGTRLTVT.

CDR3 protein: CAAAFSGQGAGANTEAFF. CDR3 nucleotides: TGTGCCGCTGCCTTTTCGGGACAGGGGGCCGGGGCGAACACTGAAGCTTTCTTT. J is TRBJ1-1 and V is TRBV2; 12 bases fit TRBD1. Trimming cost V 11 bases and J 1 base; bases outside gene matches: 17. CDR3 length: 18 amino acids. CDR1 is SNHLY, CDR2 FYNNEI, per germline.

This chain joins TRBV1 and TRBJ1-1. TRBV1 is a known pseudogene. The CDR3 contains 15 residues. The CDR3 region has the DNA TGCACCAGCAGCCAACAACGGCAGAGGTTACCAAAGGCTTTCTTT. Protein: CTSSQQRQRLPKAFF.

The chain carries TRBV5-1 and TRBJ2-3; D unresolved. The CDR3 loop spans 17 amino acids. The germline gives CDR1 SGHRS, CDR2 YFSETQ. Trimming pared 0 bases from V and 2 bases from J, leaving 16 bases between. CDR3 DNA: TGCGCCAGCAGCTTGGCTCAGACCCTATTGTTCACAGATACGCAGTATTTT. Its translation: CASSLAQTLLFTDTQYF.

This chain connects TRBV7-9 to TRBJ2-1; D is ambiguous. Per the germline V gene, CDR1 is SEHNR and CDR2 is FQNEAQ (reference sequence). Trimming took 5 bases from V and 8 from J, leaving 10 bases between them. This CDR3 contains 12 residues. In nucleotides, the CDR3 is TGTGCCAGCAGCCGACCGTGGGATGAGCAGTTCTTC. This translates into CASSRPWDEQFF.

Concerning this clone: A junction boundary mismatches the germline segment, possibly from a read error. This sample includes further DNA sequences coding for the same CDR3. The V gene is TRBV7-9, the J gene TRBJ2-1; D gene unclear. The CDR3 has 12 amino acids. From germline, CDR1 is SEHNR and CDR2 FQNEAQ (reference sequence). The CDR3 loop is CASSLAVYEQFF. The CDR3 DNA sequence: TGTGCCAGCAGCTTAGCGGTTTATGAACAGTTCTTC.

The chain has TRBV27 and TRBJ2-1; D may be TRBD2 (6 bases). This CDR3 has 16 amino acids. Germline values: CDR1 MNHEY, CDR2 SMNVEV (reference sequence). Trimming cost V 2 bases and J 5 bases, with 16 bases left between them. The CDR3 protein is CASSLAAGYANNEQFF. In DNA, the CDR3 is TGTGCCAGCAGTTTAGCGGCGGGGTACGCTAACAATGAGCAGTTCTTC.

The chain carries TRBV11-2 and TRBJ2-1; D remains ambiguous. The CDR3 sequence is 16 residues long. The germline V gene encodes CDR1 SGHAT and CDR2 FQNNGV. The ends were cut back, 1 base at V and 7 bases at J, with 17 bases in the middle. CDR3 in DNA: TGTGCCAGCAGCTTAGTTTCTCGGGCCCCCGGTAATGAGCAGTTCTTC. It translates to CASSLVSRAPGNEQFF.

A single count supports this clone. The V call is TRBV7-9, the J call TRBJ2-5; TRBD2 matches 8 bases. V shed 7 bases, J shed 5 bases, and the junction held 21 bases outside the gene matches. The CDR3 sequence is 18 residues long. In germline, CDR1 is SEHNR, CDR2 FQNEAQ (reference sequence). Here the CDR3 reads CASIPNPPYGRAFETQYF. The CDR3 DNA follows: TGTGCCAGCATCCCCAACCCACCCTACGGGAGGGCCTTTGAGACCCAGTACTTC.

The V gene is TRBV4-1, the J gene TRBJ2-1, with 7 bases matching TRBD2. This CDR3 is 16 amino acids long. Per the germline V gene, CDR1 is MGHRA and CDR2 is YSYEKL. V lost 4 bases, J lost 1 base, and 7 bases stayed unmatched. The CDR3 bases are TGCGCCAGCAGCCTCCGGACTAGTCTTTCCTACAATGAGCAGTTCTTC. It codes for CASSLRTSLSYNEQFF.

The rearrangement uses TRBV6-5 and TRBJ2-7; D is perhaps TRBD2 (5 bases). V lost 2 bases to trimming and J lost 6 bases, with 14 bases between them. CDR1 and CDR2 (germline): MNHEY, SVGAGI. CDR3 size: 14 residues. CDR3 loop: CASSYRAPAGEQYF. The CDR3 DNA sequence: TGTGCCAGCAGTTACAGGGCCCCGGCGGGCGAGCAGTACTTC.

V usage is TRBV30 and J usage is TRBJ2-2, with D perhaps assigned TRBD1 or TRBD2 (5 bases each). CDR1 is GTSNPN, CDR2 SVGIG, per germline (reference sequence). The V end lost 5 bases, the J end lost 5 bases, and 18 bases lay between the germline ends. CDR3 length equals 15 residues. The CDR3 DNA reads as TGTGCCTGGGAGGGTACAGGAGAGCCTACCGGGGAGCTGTTTTTT. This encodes CAWEGTGEPTGELFF.

CDR3 loop: CAWREGRGSYEQYF. The CDR3 DNA sequence: TGTGCCTGGAGGGAAGGGAGAGGCTCCTACGAGCAGTACTTC. This rearrangement joins TRBV30 to TRBJ2-7, with D possibly being TRBD2 (5 bases). This CDR3 comprises 14 residues. Germline assignment: CDR1 GTSNPN and CDR2 SVGIG (reference sequence). The V end was cut by 3 bases, the J end by 0 bases, with 12 bases between.

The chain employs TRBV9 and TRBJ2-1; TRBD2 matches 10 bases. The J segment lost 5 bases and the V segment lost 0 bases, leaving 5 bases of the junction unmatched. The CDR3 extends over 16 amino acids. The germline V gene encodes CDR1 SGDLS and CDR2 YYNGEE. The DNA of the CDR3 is TGTGCCAGCAGCGTAGGCAGCGGGAGGGTTAACAATGAGCAGTTCTTC. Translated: CASSVGSGRVNNEQFF.

CDR3 protein: CASSPPRDRIGYNEQFF. In DNA form, the CDR3 reads TGTGCCAGCAGCCCCCCGCGGGACAGGATAGGCTACAATGAGCAGTTCTTC. The gene calls are TRBV7-9 and TRBJ2-1; 8 nucleotides line up with TRBD1. The V and J ends lost 5 bases and 3 bases, in that order; junction bases with no gene match: 12. Germline loops: CDR1 SEHNR, CDR2 FQNEAQ (reference sequence). CDR3 length: 17 residues.

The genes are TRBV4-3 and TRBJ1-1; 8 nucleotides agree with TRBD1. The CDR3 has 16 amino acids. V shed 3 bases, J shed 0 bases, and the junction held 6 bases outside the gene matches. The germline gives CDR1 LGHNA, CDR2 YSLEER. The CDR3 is CASSQGTGPMNTEAFF. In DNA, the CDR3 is TGCGCCAGCAGCCAGGGGACAGGACCTATGAACACTGAAGCTTTCTTT.

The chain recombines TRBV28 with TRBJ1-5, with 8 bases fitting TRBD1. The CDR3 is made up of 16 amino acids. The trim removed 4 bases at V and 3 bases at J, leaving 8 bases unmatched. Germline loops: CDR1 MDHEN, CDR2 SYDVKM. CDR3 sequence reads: CASSSWTGRDNQPQHF. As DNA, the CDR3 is TGTGCCAGCAGTTCTTGGACAGGGAGGGACAATCAGCCCCAGCATTTT.

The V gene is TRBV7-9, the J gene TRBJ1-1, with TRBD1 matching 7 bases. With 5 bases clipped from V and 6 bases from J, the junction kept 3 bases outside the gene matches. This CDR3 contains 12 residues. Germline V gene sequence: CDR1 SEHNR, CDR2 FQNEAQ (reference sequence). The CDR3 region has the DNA TGTGCCAGCAGCCCCCAGGGGGCTGAAGCTTTCTTT. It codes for CASSPQGAEAFF.

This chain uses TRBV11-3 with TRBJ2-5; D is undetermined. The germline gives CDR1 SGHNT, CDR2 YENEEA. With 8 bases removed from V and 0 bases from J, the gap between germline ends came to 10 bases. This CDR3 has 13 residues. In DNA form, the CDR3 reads TGTGCCAGCTCCCCCCCGGACCAAGAGACCCAGTACTTC. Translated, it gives CASSPPDQETQYF.

The CDR3 here is CASSPGRAWEQYF. The CDR3 coding sequence is TGTGCCAGCAGCCCGGGAAGAGCGTGGGAGCAGTACTTC. The chain combines TRBV6-1 with TRBJ2-7, with a weak D call TRBD2 (5 bases). The CDR3 contains 13 residues. Germline V gives CDR1 MNHNS, CDR2 SASEGT. V was clipped by 6 bases and J by 7 bases, with 16 bases between them.

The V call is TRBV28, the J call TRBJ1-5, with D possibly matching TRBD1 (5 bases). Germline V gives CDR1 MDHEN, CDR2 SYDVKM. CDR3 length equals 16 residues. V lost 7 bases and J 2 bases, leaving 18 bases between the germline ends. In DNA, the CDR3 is TGTGCCAGCACCCTTGGAAGGGGTGGGCGCAATCAGCCCCAGCATTTT. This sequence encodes CASTLGRGGRNQPQHF.

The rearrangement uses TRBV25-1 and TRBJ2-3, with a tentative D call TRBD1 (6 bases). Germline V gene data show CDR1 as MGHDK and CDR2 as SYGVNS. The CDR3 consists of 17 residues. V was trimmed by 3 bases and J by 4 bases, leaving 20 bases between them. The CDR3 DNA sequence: TGTGCCAGCAGTGAGTCCTCCGGGACAATCACCCCAGATACGCAGTATTTT. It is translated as CASSESSGTITPDTQYF.

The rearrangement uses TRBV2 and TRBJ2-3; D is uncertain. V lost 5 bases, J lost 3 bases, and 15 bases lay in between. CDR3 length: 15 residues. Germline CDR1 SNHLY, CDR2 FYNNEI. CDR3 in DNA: TGTGCCAGCAGTCCAACGGTCCGGCGGACAGATACGCAGTATTTT. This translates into CASSPTVRRTDTQYF.

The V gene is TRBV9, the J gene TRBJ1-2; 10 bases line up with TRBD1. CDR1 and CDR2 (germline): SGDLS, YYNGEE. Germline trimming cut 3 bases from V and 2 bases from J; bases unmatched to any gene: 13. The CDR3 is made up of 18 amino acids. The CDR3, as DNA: TGTGCCAGCAGCGGAGACCGGGACAGGGGAAGTCTCAACTATGGCTACACCTTC. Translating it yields CASSGDRDRGSLNYGYTF.

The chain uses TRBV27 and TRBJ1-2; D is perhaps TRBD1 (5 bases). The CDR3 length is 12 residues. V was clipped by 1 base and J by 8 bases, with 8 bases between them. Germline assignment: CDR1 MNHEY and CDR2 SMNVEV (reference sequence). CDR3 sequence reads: CASSLFGDGYTF. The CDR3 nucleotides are TGTGCCAGCAGTTTATTTGGGGACGGCTACACCTTC.

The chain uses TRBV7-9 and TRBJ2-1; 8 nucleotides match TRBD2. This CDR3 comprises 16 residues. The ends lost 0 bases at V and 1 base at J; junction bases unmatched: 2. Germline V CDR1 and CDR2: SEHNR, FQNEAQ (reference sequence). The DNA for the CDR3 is TGTGCCAGCAGCTTAGCAGCTAGCGGGTCCTACAATGAGCAGTTCTTC. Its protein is CASSLAASGSYNEQFF.

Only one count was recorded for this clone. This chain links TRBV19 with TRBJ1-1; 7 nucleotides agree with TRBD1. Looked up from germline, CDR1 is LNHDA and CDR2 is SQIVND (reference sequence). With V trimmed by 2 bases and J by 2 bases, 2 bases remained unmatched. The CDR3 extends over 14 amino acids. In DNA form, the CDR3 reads TGTGCCAGTAGTATACCAGGGGGTAACACTGAAGCTTTCTTT. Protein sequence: CASSIPGGNTEAFF. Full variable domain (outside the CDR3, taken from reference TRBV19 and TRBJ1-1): DGGITQSPKYLFRKEGQNVTLSCEQNLNHDAMYWYRQDPGQGLRLIYYSQIVNDFQKGDIAEGYSVSREKKESFPLTVTSAQKNPTAFYLCASSIPGGNTEAFFGQGTRLTVV.

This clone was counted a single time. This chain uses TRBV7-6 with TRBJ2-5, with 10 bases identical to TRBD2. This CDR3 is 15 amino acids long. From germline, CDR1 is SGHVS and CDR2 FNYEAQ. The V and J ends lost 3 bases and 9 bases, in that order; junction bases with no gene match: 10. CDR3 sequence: CASSLTSGLMEAQYF. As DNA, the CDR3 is TGTGCCAGCAGCTTGACTAGCGGGTTGATGGAGGCCCAGTACTTC.

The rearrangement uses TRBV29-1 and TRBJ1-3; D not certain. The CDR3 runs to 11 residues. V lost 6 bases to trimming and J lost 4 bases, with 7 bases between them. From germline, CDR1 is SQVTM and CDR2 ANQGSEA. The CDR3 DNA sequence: TGCAGCGTACAAGAGGGAAACACCATATATTTT. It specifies CSVQEGNTIYF.

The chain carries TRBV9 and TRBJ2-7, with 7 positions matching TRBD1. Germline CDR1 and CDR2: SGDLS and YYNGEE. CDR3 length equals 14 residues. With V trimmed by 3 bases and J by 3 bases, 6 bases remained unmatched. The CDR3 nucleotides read TGTGCCAGCAGCGAGGGGGCAAGGAACTACGAGCAGTACTTC. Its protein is CASSEGARNYEQYF.